These T cell receptor beta chains were read from a single sample in a study of CD8 T cells in ankylosing spondylitis. From the 5' RACE reads, TCRdb called clonotypes with MiXCR, one entry per CDR3 protein. The sample gives about 390,000 distinct CDR3 sequences, approximately 20% of which show up once; about 15% is in the top ten. What was sequenced was blood, either unsorted or a sorted T cell fraction (not recorded which). Source of these receptors: a male donor with ankylosing spondylitis. CDR3s include the opening cysteine and the closing phenylalanine or tryptophan. D genes are given only for firm matches.

V gene: TRBV19
D gene: NA
CDR3 protein: CASSIDPQGWKEAFF

V gene: TRBV7-3
D gene: TRBD2
CDR3 protein: CASSRTSGRGNTGELFF

V gene: TRBV20-1
D gene: NA
CDR3 protein: CSPAGGDSNQPQHF

V gene: TRBV28
D gene: NA
CDR3 protein: CASSSRFSYEQYF

V gene: TRBV12-3/TRBV12-4
D gene: TRBD2
CDR3 protein: CASSFWEGTYEQYF

V gene: TRBV5-6
D gene: TRBD1
CDR3 protein: CASSILTQGDLSSYNSPLHF

V gene: TRBV2
D gene: TRBD1
CDR3 protein: CASRAGTGRYEQYF

V gene: TRBV10-1
D gene: TRBD1
CDR3 protein: CASSDKTGKIDEQYF

V gene: TRBV7-9
D gene: TRBD2
CDR3 protein: CASSFVPGLAGDTQYF

V gene: TRBV10-3
D gene: NA
CDR3 protein: CAISDLHEQFF

V gene: TRBV6-1
D gene: TRBD1
CDR3 protein: CASTAGQTWGSPLHF

V gene: TRBV5-1
D gene: TRBD1
CDR3 protein: CASSPEGTGATDTQYF

V gene: TRBV16
D gene: TRBD2
CDR3 protein: CASSQTSGREGEQFF

V gene: TRBV20-1
D gene: NA
CDR3 protein: CSARGVSVYTEAFF

V gene: TRBV5-1
D gene: TRBD1
CDR3 protein: CASSFLNQGATDTQYF

V gene: TRBV5-1
D gene: NA
CDR3 protein: CASSVRLGSSYNEQFF

V gene: TRBV27
D gene: NA
CDR3 protein: CASSFRGVRGDTGELFF

V gene: TRBV7-3
D gene: NA
CDR3 protein: CASSLDSSKETQYF

V gene: TRBV29-1
D gene: TRBD2
CDR3 protein: CSVAGSTSGRSTSYEQYF

V gene: TRBV10-3
D gene: NA
CDR3 protein: CAISDRGDTGELFF

V gene: TRBV11-2
D gene: TRBD2
CDR3 protein: CASSRLHPGLASSTDTQYF

V gene: TRBV6-1
D gene: NA
CDR3 protein: CASSAVTLGVDTF

V gene: TRBV9
D gene: NA
CDR3 protein: CASNKLGGEQFF

V gene: TRBV20-1
D gene: NA
CDR3 protein: CSAGGADRGNQPQHF

V gene: TRBV20-1
D gene: NA
CDR3 protein: CSALSRDNPETQYF

V gene: TRBV20-1
D gene: NA
CDR3 protein: CSARGGNQETQYF

V gene: TRBV11-2
D gene: NA
CDR3 protein: CASSPLVSEANTQYF

V gene: TRBV2
D gene: NA
CDR3 protein: CASKALKADTQYF

V gene: TRBV6-1
D gene: NA
CDR3 protein: CASSARVPTDTQYF

V gene: TRBV7-2
D gene: NA
CDR3 protein: CASSLAASRTLTGELFF

V gene: TRBV5-6
D gene: NA
CDR3 protein: CASSLRSEAFF

V gene: TRBV2
D gene: NA
CDR3 protein: CASSERQLYGYTF

V gene: TRBV6-5
D gene: NA
CDR3 protein: CASSYSGTSFAIEQYF

V gene: TRBV20-1
D gene: TRBD2
CDR3 protein: CSATLAGAYNEQFF

V gene: TRBV5-1
D gene: TRBD1
CDR3 protein: CASSLVGQGAAEQFF

V gene: TRBV7-2
D gene: TRBD2
CDR3 protein: CASRRLAGEHSNEQFF

V gene: TRBV28
D gene: TRBD1
CDR3 protein: CASREAGGATGANVLTF

V gene: TRBV14
D gene: TRBD2
CDR3 protein: CASSQTIGGGSLFF

V gene: TRBV20-1
D gene: NA
CDR3 protein: CSARGPEGRADTQYF

V gene: TRBV27
D gene: NA
CDR3 protein: CASSFKRDSSYEQYF

V gene: TRBV4-2
D gene: NA
CDR3 protein: CASSQVAATYNEQFF

V gene: TRBV7-2
D gene: NA
CDR3 protein: CASSLLHPRFTQYF

V gene: TRBV7-2
D gene: NA
CDR3 protein: CAIGQPQKGNTIYF

V gene: TRBV11-2
D gene: NA
CDR3 protein: CASSLIGGARTDTQYF

V gene: TRBV18
D gene: NA
CDR3 protein: CASSPRGSDTGELFF

V gene: TRBV19
D gene: TRBD2
CDR3 protein: CASSISGEGTDTQYF

V gene: TRBV6-1
D gene: TRBD2
CDR3 protein: CASNRGRGRTDTQYF

V gene: TRBV5-5
D gene: TRBD1
CDR3 protein: CASSLETGENQPQHF

V gene: TRBV11-3
D gene: NA
CDR3 protein: CASSLEGYDGYTF

V gene: TRBV4-1
D gene: TRBD1
CDR3 protein: CASSQITGGPSQPQHF

V gene: TRBV10-3
D gene: TRBD2
CDR3 protein: CAIGLAGTSTDTQYF

V gene: TRBV20-1
D gene: NA
CDR3 protein: CSARAILGGNSPLHF

V gene: TRBV3-1
D gene: TRBD1
CDR3 protein: CASSRDRVSGANVLTF

V gene: TRBV28
D gene: NA
CDR3 protein: CASSRRQEISPLHF

V gene: TRBV9
D gene: NA
CDR3 protein: CASSVGANRQETQYF

V gene: TRBV15
D gene: TRBD1
CDR3 protein: CATSRDRGADTQYF

V gene: TRBV9
D gene: NA
CDR3 protein: CASSARGGGAGDSPLHF